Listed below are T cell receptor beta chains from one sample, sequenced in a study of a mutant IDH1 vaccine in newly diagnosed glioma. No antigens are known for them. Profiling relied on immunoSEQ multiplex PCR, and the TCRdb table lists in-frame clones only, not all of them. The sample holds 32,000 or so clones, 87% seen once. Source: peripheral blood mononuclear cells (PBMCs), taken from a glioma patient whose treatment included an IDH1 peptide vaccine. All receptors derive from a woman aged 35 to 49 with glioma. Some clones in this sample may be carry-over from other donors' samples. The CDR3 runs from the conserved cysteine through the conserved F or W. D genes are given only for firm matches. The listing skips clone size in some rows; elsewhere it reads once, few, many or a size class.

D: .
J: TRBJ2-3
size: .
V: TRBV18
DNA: TGTGCCAGCTCATGGGGACCTAACGATACGCAGTATTTT
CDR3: CASSWGPNDTQYF

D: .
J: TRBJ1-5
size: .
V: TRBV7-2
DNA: TGTGCCAGCAGCTTATTTGACAGCAATCAGCCCCAGCATTTT
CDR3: CASSLFDSNQPQHF

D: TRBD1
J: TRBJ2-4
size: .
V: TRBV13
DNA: TGTGCCAGCAGCCCAATGGGACAGACAGCCAAAAACATTCAGTACTTC
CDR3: CASSPMGQTAKNIQYF

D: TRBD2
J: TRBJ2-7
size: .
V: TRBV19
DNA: TGTGCCAGTAATCTCGGGGGAGGGCCATACGAGCAGTACTTC
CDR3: CASNLGGGPYEQYF

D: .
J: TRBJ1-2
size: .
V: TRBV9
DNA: TGTGCCAGCAGCGTCGGGTCAGGGGCGGAGGGCTACACCTTC
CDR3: CASSVGSGAEGYTF

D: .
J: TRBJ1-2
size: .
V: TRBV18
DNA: TGTGCCAGCTCACCACCTTTATTAGGAGGGAACTATGGCTACACCTTC
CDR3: CASSPPLLGGNYGYTF

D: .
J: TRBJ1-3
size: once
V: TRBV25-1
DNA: TGTGCCAGCAGTGCCAACTCTGGAAACACCATATATTTT
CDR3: CASSANSGNTIYF

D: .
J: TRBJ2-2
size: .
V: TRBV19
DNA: TGTGCCAGTAATTGGGGACCCGGGGAGCTGTTTTTT
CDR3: CASNWGPGELFF

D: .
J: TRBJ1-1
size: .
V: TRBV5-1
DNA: TGCGCCAGCACGGGAGGGGGAGGGCAAATGAACACTGAAGCTTTCTTT
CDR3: CASTGGGGQMNTEAFF

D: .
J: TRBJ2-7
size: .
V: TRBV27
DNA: TGTGCCAGCAGTCTAGGACAGCGCTCCTACGAGCAGTACTTC
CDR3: CASSLGQRSYEQYF

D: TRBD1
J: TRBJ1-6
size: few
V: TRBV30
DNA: TGTGCCTTCTACTCCGGGACAGAGGCCGATTCACCCCTCCACTTT
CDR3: CAFYSGTEADSPLHF

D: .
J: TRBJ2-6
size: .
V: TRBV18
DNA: TGTGCCAGCTCACCTTTGAATGGTATCCCCTCTGGGGCCAACGTCCTGACTTTC
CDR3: CASSPLNGIPSGANVLTF

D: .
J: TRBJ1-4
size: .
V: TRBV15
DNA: TGTGCCACCAGCAGAGATCGACAGATCCTTAATGAAAAACTGTTTTTT
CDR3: CATSRDRQILNEKLFF

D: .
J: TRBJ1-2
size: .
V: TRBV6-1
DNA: TGTGCCAGCACGCCCACTCGGGGCTATGGCTACACCTTC
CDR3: CASTPTRGYGYTF

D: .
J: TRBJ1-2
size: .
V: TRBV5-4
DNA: TGTGCCAGCAGCTCCGGTAGGGGGGCCTTCTATGGCTACACCTTC
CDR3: CASSSGRGAFYGYTF

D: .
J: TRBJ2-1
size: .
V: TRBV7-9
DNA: TGTGCCAGCAGCTTACAGGCAGGGCATGAGCAGTTCTTC
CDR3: CASSLQAGHEQFF

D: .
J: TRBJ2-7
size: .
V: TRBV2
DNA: TGTGCCAGCATGACACTGTTCTCCGAGCAGTACTTC
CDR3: CASMTLFSEQYF

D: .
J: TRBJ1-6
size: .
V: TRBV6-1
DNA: TGTGCCAGCAGTGTCGGGCCACAGGCCCTCCACTTT
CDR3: CASSVGPQALHF

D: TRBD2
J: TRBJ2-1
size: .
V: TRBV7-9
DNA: TGTGCCAGCAGCCTCCCCCGACTAGCGGGAGTCTACAATGAGCAGTTCTTC
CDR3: CASSLPRLAGVYNEQFF